The T cell receptor (beta chain) under discussion was sequenced for a study of cytomegalovirus exposure and HLA in healthy donors (dated by TCRdb to 2016 to 2017). Regarding the complete study: In an earlier analysis of 587 of the donors, 276 Gb of sequence data and approximately 100 million unique TCR beta sequences from about 190 million T cells were reported. Because of strong linkage in the cohort, five DR-DQ haplotypes were treated as single units for association and clustering. Every repertoire in the discovery cohort had been generated on one and the same sequencing platform. Both class I and class II loci were covered by HLA typing, at four-digit resolution. Typing coverage differed by locus: A, B, C, DRB1 and DQB1 were typed in about 620-630 donors, DQA1 in about 500, DPA1 in over 600, and DPB1 in 472. Using immunosequencing, the study profiled T cell repertoires from 500 to 800 subjects and related those repertoires to cytomegalovirus serostatus. Among 398 genotyped donors of the cohort, an average of around 250,000 unique TCR beta nucleotide sequences was sequenced per donor, of which about 20% were non-productive. To predict cytomegalovirus infection status, the study brought together high-throughput TCR immunosequencing, statistical association of individual TCRs with disease status, and machine learning. In an earlier analysis of 500 to 650 of the donors, high-throughput TCR beta sequencing was used to judge whether each TCR beta V gene segment behaved as functional or pseudogenic. Around 320 gigabases of sequencing data and approximately 84 million unique TCR sequences were included in an early release covering about 700 HLA-typed donors. In the later analysis, no new phenotypic data were used to find candidate immune exposures; instead, reliance was placed on TCR beta sequences and their occurrence across donors. Genome-wide SNP genotypes for about 60% of the roughly 700 donors were used in a later genetic analysis, which treated that subset as a discovery cohort. To study patterns of TCR occurrence, a later analysis re-analyzed previously published TCR beta repertoires from 550 to 800 donors and added high-resolution HLA genotyping. Alongside the repertoire data, information on donor age, sex, ethnicity and CMV serostatus was compiled. The study aimed to test whether signatures of past pathogen exposure could be identified by cataloging public T cell receptors. Of the 300 to 500 genotyped donors, approximately 81% were placed in the genetic ancestry cluster associated with self-reported Caucasian donors. In addition to the first cohort of approximately 650 subjects, a separate validation cohort of 120 different subjects was used.

The cohort was made up of approximately 670 healthy bone marrow donors. Cohort members were all nominally healthy when sampled, although unrecorded immune exposures were likely present. The donor tested CMV seronegative, placing the donor among the 350 to 400 seronegative members of the cohort. Every donor gave a peripheral blood sample, and the peripheral blood mononuclear cells from that sample were used for TCR beta sequencing. Genomic DNA extraction from the blood cell samples was performed with the Qiagen DNeasy Blood Extraction Kit. The research as a whole found: This cohort had only TCR beta chains sequenced, and the lack of alpha or paired-chain data limited which features could be detected. When HLA alleles, especially DR and DQ, strongly co-occurred, attributing TCR associations to individual alleles was difficult. A later analysis found that TCR association rates varied across HLA loci, with DRB1 alleles showing the most associated TCRs and HLA-C alleles the fewest. According to a later genetic analysis, donors in an Asian-associated ancestry cluster had fewer N-insertions in productive TCRs than the approximately 630-donor mean. A further reported finding was that TCR beta sequences accurately predicted the HLA-A and HLA-B alleles for most subjects in the first cohort. Over 15 rarely observed V segments, including chromosome 9 orphons, were excluded from the earlier analysis of about 600 of the donors because counts were too low. Compared with equally common non-associated chains, HLA-associated TCR beta chains in a later analysis were more clonally expanded and had lower generation probabilities. According to a later analysis, parvovirus B19, influenza, CMV and Epstein-Barr virus appeared linked to several top co-occurrence clusters. In vitro tests confirmed that three of the cytomegalovirus-associated TCR beta chains recognize cytomegalovirus antigens. A later analysis associated approximately 17,000 TCR beta sequences with specific HLA alleles at a false discovery rate of 0.05. A later genetic analysis associated a missense DCLRE1C variant with V-gene and J-gene trimming of TCR beta chains, and an independent cohort replicated the association. For the cohort, immune exposure information was limited to CMV serostatus. A cluster of highly shared sequence variants was judged likely to be a technical artifact of the sequencing pipeline. According to the authors, the approach could potentially be generalized to other disease states and immunological phenotypes. Most TCR sequences were observed very rarely across donors, whereas some public TCRs were present in many individuals. Linkage disequilibrium might explain the correlated functional status among segregating V segments, but an unknown experimental factor could not be ruled out. In a later analysis, most CMV-associated TCR beta chains were found to appear HLA-restricted, with HLA associations seemingly driven largely by CMV exposure. In an earlier analysis of about 550 of the donors, most TCR beta V segments were observed in productive rearrangements about 90% or about 30% of the time, broadly matching IMGT annotations. Some IMGT-functional V segments, including TRBV6-2 and TRBV6-3, could not be distinguished by the 87-base-pair reads and were therefore excluded. In the study, approximately 160 TCR beta chains were listed as associated with cytomegalovirus. Because HLA typing was missing for some donors at each locus, association tests included only the typed subset. The classifier was reported to diagnose cytomegalovirus status with high specificity and sensitivity in both the original cohort and the validation cohort. Roughly uniform sequencing depth across donors was assumed in presence/absence analyses, although this assumption may not hold.

Based on the germline V gene, the CDR1 and CDR2 sequences are MGHDK and SYGVNS. Relative to germline, V is 1 base shorter and J is 5 bases shorter, with 11 bases between their ends. From the cysteine up to the phenylalanine, the CDR3 has a length of 14 residues. Kept here is only the CDR3 DNA, which spans 42 bases and is read in frame from base 1. Receptor libraries were prepared by the immunoSEQ multiplex PCR assay. For the multiplex PCR, a mixture combining 60 forward primers for TCR Vbeta segments and 13 reverse primers for TCR Jbeta segments was used. A multiplex PCR assay on genomic DNA amplified the CDR3 region of rearranged TCR beta genes. The amplified TCR beta libraries were sequenced on the Illumina HiSeq System as 87-base-pair reads. The authors' pipeline ran thus. A later analysis counted about 80 million unique TCR beta chains across the 666 repertoires, and 10 million to 12 million of these chains were shared by at least two donors. Raw reads were error-corrected and collapsed into unique sequences with a nearest-neighbor algorithm that merged closely related sequences to remove PCR and sequencing errors. CDR3 sequences were aligned to IMGT reference sequences to assign V, D and J gene segments. For a sequence to be retained, at least a six-nucleotide match to both a V gene segment and a J gene segment was required. A rearrangement counted as productive if the CDR3 had no stop codons and remained in frame with V and J, and every other rearrangement counted as non-productive. Following IMGT convention, CDR3 was defined as the stretch from the second conserved V-encoded cysteine to the conserved J-encoded phenylalanine. The earlier analysis of about 570 of the donors excluded any sequence lacking an unambiguous match to a single V gene segment. An earlier analysis of about 600 of the donors called V segments functional above 56.7% productive rearrangements and segregating when the between-donor standard deviation exceeded 5%. To diagnose cytomegalovirus status from the catalog of TCR beta chain sequences, a statistical classification framework was built. V and J gene assignment, in a later analysis, came from comparing TCR nucleotide sequences with IMGT/GENE-DB human TR gene sequences. The TCRdist pipeline was used in a later analysis to assign CDR3 sequences and most-parsimonious VDJ recombination scenarios. In a later analysis, every TCR beta chain was defined by the combination of its CDR3 amino acid sequence and its V-gene family, and reads without a unique V-gene family were dropped. In a later analysis, 450 to 600 highly shared, low-generation-probability nucleotide sequences were removed to address suspected cross-contamination and a sequencing artifact. A later analysis calculated a clonal expansion index for each public chain from normalized within-repertoire ranks of inferred template counts. In a later analysis, generation probabilities were computed with a VDJ recombination model fitted to out-of-frame rearrangements, and the resulting probabilities were checked against IGoR. In a later analysis, hypergeometric tests were used to score TCR-TCR, TCR-HLA and TCR-CMV co-occurrence, with a repertoire-size bias correction applied to TCR pairs. A later analysis estimated false discovery rates by permuting HLA or CMV assignments 20 times. A later analysis grouped co-occurring TCRs with DBSCAN, adding TCRdist sequence similarity when clustering within HLA-allele-positive subsets. For co-occurrence clustering, repertoires with fewer than 30,000 or more than 120,000 public chains were excluded, along with several repertoires with anomalous nucleotide sharing. This immuneACCESS table, as held by TCRdb, lists in-frame sequences with V and J called but not all clones. Of the missing ones, under half trace to an unresolved V gene in checked studies; the others have no known cause. The V and J calls and clone size are taken from that table; D and trimming were inferred from the DNA. A total of about 160,000 clones appear in this sample, 84% of them only once. The ten largest account for under 1.1% of the sample.

In regard to this clone: The antigen it binds to is not known. Base qualities are not provided; no much larger clone lies one nucleotide away.

Recombination joined TRBV25-1 with TRBJ2-5, with the D gene not confidently named. The TCR originated in a man aged 25 to 40 in good health and CMV-seronegative. Sequenced material: PBMCs. The CDR3 region: CASSEFRVEETQYF. The nucleotide sequence is TGTGCCAGCAGTGAATTTCGAGTGGAGGAGACCCAGTACTTC.